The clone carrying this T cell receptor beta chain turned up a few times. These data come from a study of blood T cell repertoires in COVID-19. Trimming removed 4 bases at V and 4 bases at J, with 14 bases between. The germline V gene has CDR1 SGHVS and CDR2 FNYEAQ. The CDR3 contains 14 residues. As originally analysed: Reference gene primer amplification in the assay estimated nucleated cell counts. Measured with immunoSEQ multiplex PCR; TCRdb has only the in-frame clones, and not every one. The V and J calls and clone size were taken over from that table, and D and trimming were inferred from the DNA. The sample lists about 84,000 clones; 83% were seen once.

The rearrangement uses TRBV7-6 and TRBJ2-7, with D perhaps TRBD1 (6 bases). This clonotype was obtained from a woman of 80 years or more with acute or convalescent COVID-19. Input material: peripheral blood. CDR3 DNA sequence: TGTGCCAGCAGCTCCGCCGAACAGGGTTACGAGCAGTACTTC. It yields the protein CASSSAEQGYEQYF.